One sample yielded the 24 T cell receptor beta chains listed below, sequenced in a study of blood T cell repertoires in COVID-19. Sequenced by immunoSEQ multiplex PCR; TCRdb stores in-frame clones only, minus some. The sample carries about 250,000 clones, roughly nine tenths recorded once. The material sequenced was peripheral blood. The receptor set was obtained from a young man with active or convalescent COVID-19.

V is TRBV14 and J is TRBJ2-7; D uncertain. CDR3 length: 15 residues. V lost 2 bases to trimming and J lost 2 bases, with 13 bases between them. From germline, CDR1 is SGHDN and CDR2 FVKESK. The CDR3, as DNA: TGTGCCAGCAGCCAATACCCGGGTCCGACCTACGAGCAGTACTTC. Protein product: CASSQYPGPTYEQYF. The full variable domain, its missing parts supplied by reference TRBV14 and TRBJ2-7, is EAGVTQFPSHSVIEKGQTVTLRCDPISGHDNLYWYRRVMGKEIKFLLHFVKESKQDESGMPNNRFLAERTGGTYSTLKVQPAELEDSGVYFCASSQYPGPTYEQYFGPGTRLTVT.

The chain carries TRBV19 and TRBJ1-5, with D tentatively TRBD1 (5 bases). Germline V gene sequence: CDR1 LNHDA, CDR2 SQIVND (reference sequence). V shed 7 bases and J shed 4 bases, with 11 bases lying between them. This CDR3 spans 13 amino acids. CDR3 protein: CASIRGPNQPQHF. The CDR3 DNA reads as TGTGCCAGTATTAGGGGTCCAAATCAGCCCCAGCATTTT.

This chain uses TRBV28 with TRBJ1-2, with D maybe TRBD1 (5 bases). V lost 5 bases and J 7 bases, leaving 14 bases between the germline ends. This CDR3 has 13 residues. Germline V gene sequence: CDR1 MDHEN, CDR2 SYDVKM. The CDR3 region has the DNA TGTGCCAGCAGTCAGACAGCTCTCTCTGGCTACACCTTC. Its translation: CASSQTALSGYTF.

This clone was seen just once. The chain employs TRBV14 and TRBJ2-6, with D possibly being TRBD1 (5 bases). CDR1 is SGHDN and CDR2 is FVKESK in the germline V gene. The V end lost 0 bases, the J end lost 2 bases, and 11 bases lay between the germline ends. The CDR3 has 17 residues. CDR3 loop: CASSQDWGRAGANVLTF. The DNA for the CDR3 is TGTGCCAGCAGCCAAGATTGGGGCAGGGCTGGGGCCAACGTCCTGACTTTC.

V usage is TRBV18 and J usage is TRBJ2-5; unclear D gene. The CDR3 sequence is 12 residues long. The V gene lost 3 bases and the J gene lost 1 base, with 3 bases spanning the gap. Germline CDR1 KGHSH, CDR2 LQKENI. The CDR3 nucleotides are TGTGCCAGCTCACCCGGCCAAGAGACCCAGTACTTC. Residues: CASSPGQETQYF. Supplemented by reference TRBV18 and TRBJ2-5, the full variable domain reads NAGVMQNPRHLVRRRGQEARLRCSPMKGHSHVYWYRQLPEEGLKFMVYLQKENIIDESGMPKERFSAEFPKEGPSILRIQQVVRGDSAAYFCASSPGQETQYFGPGTRLLVL.

The chain has TRBV25-1 and TRBJ2-7; perhaps TRBD2 as D (6 bases). With 3 bases removed from V and 3 bases from J, the gap between germline ends came to 15 bases. This CDR3 has 15 amino acids. CDR1 and CDR2 (germline): MGHDK, SYGVNS. The CDR3 loop reads CASSDGLTSYYEQYF. CDR3 nucleotide sequence: TGTGCCAGCAGTGATGGACTAACATCTTACTACGAGCAGTACTTC.

In this sample, this clone turned up once. The rearrangement links TRBV9 to TRBJ2-6; tentative D call: TRBD1 (6 bases). CDR1 and CDR2 from the germline V gene are SGDLS and YYNGEE. The V and J ends lost 8 bases and 0 bases respectively, with 18 bases between them. CDR3 length: 17 amino acids. The CDR3 DNA follows: TGTGCCAGTAAGGGACACCTAAAAAGCTCTGGGGCCAACGTCCTGACTTTC. The encoded protein is CASKGHLKSSGANVLTF.

V and J are TRBV7-6 and TRBJ2-7; no firm D call. The germline V and J ends were trimmed by 5 bases and 6 bases, with 14 bases remaining between them. Per germline, CDR1 SGHVS and CDR2 FNYEAQ. The CDR3 is 13 residues long. This CDR3 is CASSHPGVGEQYF. CDR3 DNA: TGTGCCAGCAGCCATCCGGGTGTCGGCGAGCAGTACTTC.

This sequence joins TRBV30 and TRBJ2-5; TRBD2 aligns across 11 bases. Per germline, CDR1 GTSNPN and CDR2 SVGIG (reference sequence). The CDR3 covers 13 residues. The V segment lost 7 bases and the J segment 5 bases; nucleotides outside the gene matches: 6. The CDR3 spells CAFCPSGGETQYF. The CDR3 nucleotides read TGTGCCTTCTGCCCTAGCGGGGGGGAGACCCAGTACTTC.

This rearrangement joins TRBV9 to TRBJ2-2, with a possible D match to TRBD1 (6 bases). V lost 0 bases and J 4 bases, leaving 10 bases between the germline ends. Looked up from germline, CDR1 is SGDLS and CDR2 is YYNGEE. CDR3 size: 15 residues. CDR3 DNA sequence: TGTGCCAGCAGCGTAGGAAACAGGGTCACCGGGGAGCTGTTTTTT. Its protein product is CASSVGNRVTGELFF.

This sequence joins TRBV19 and TRBJ2-7; TRBD2 is a possible D gene (6 bases). V shed 4 bases and J shed 2 bases, with 15 bases lying between them. The length of the CDR3 is 15 residues. Germline V lookup: CDR1 LNHDA, CDR2 SQIVND (reference sequence). The CDR3 DNA reads as TGTGCCAGTAGTAACGGAGCCAGCGGGCCCTACGAGCAGTACTTC. This codes for CASSNGASGPYEQYF.

This chain joins TRBV27 and TRBJ2-7; 11 bases map to TRBD1. Germline V lookup: CDR1 MNHEY, CDR2 SMNVEV (reference sequence). The junction had 13 bases not matched to a gene; V was cut back by 4 bases and J by 2 bases. CDR3 length: 18 residues. CDR3 in DNA: TGTGCCAGCAGTTCCCACGAGAGCCCGGGACAGGGGGCCTACGAGCAGTACTTC. It specifies CASSSHESPGQGAYEQYF.

The chain recombines TRBV28 with TRBJ1-1; perhaps TRBD1 as D (5 bases). The CDR3 consists of 12 residues. V shed 6 bases and J shed 10 bases, with 15 bases lying between them. CDR1 and CDR2 (germline): MDHEN, SYDVKM. The DNA for the CDR3 is TGTGCCAGCAGCCTAAAAGGGGTTGGAGCTTTCTTT. Residues: CASSLKGVGAFF.

The table lists this clone with a few counts. The V gene is TRBV5-1, the J gene TRBJ1-1; D is ambiguous. V was cut by 0 bases and J by 0 bases, with 6 bases left in between. This CDR3 has 14 amino acids. Germline V gene sequence: CDR1 SGHRS, CDR2 YFSETQ. The DNA for the CDR3 is TGCGCCAGCAGCTTGGGACTGATGAACACTGAAGCTTTCTTT. Residues: CASSLGLMNTEAFF.

V is TRBV28 and J is TRBJ2-7, with D unresolved. Germline V gene data show CDR1 as MDHEN and CDR2 as SYDVKM. This CDR3 is built from 13 residues. V gave up 3 bases and J gave up 1 base, with 7 bases separating them. This CDR3 is CASSFYSSYEQYF. The CDR3 coding sequence is TGTGCCAGCAGTTTCTACAGTTCCTACGAGCAGTACTTC.

The chain carries TRBV10-3 and TRBJ2-1, with 7 bases identical to TRBD2. Germline V CDR1 and CDR2: ENHRY, SYGVKD. V was pared by 5 bases and J by 3 bases, with 7 bases of the junction left unmatched. This CDR3 is 15 amino acids long. This CDR3 reads CAISLSGNSYNEQFF. The CDR3 DNA reads TGTGCCATCAGTTTGAGCGGGAATAGCTACAATGAGCAGTTCTTC.

The chain links TRBV5-1 to TRBJ1-3; D unresolved. Germline assignment: CDR1 SGHRS and CDR2 YFSETQ. Trimming stripped 2 bases from V and 0 bases from J, with 6 bases between. The CDR3 spans 14 residues. This chain's CDR3 is CASSFGVSGNTIYF. The DNA for the CDR3 is TGCGCCAGCAGCTTCGGGGTCTCTGGAAACACCATATATTTT.

In nucleotides, the CDR3 is TGTGCCAGCAGTGACTCGTCAGGGAAGGGCTACACCTTC. Protein sequence: CASSDSSGKGYTF. The genes are TRBV6-4 and TRBJ1-2, with D perhaps matching TRBD1 (5 bases). V was clipped by 0 bases and J by 8 bases, with 10 bases between them. The germline CDR1 and CDR2 sequences are MRHNA and SNTAGT. This CDR3 region has 13 residues.

The chain couples TRBV27 to TRBJ2-7, with a possible D match to TRBD1 (6 bases). Germline-derived CDR1 and CDR2 are MNHEY and SMNVEV (reference sequence). The CDR3 contains 13 residues. Trimming took off 6 bases at V and 0 bases at J, with 9 bases between the two ends. The CDR3 nucleotides are TGTGCCAGCAGCCCAGGGGTCTCCTACGAGCAGTACTTC. The encoded protein is CASSPGVSYEQYF.

The chain joins TRBV11-3 to TRBJ2-1, with TRBD2 identical over 7 bases. V was clipped by 5 bases and J by 6 bases; unmatched bases: 10. This CDR3 comprises 15 residues. The germline CDR1 and CDR2 sequences are SGHNT and YENEEA. CDR3 bases: TGTGCCAGCAGCCGGGACTATCGATCTCGCAATGAGCAGTTCTTC. This gives the protein CASSRDYRSRNEQFF.

The rearrangement joins TRBV6-5 to TRBJ1-6; D not certain. This CDR3 region has 13 residues. Trimming cost V 5 bases and J 10 bases, with 12 bases left between them. Germline CDR1 is MNHEY and CDR2 is SVGAGI. CDR3 region: CASSLEGRSPLHF. CDR3 in DNA: TGTGCCAGCAGTCTGGAGGGAAGGTCACCCCTCCACTTT.

The rearrangement joins TRBV7-6 to TRBJ2-1, with 9 bases matching TRBD2. The germline V gene encodes CDR1 SGHVS and CDR2 FNYEAQ. J gave up 7 bases and V 0 bases, and 4 bases lay outside the gene matches. The CDR3 sequence is 15 residues long. Here the CDR3 reads CASSLAAGGDNEQFF. Written as DNA, the CDR3 is TGTGCCAGCAGCTTAGCGGCGGGAGGGGATAATGAGCAGTTCTTC.

The sample holds a few counts of this clone. The CDR3 reads CASSYSRGRGYGYTF. The DNA for the CDR3 is TGTGCCAGCAGTTACTCGAGAGGGCGCGGCTATGGCTACACCTTC. The rearrangement links TRBV6-2 or TRBV6-3 to TRBJ1-2, with D hard to call. CDR3 length equals 15 residues. Trimming took off 0 bases at V and 4 bases at J, with 12 bases between the two ends. The germline gives CDR1 MNHEY, CDR2 SVGEGT.

The chain couples TRBV4-1 to TRBJ1-4; the match to TRBD1 covers 7 bases. Per the germline V gene, CDR1 is MGHRA and CDR2 is YSYEKL. V lost 4 bases to trimming and J lost 5 bases; unmatched junction nucleotides: 7. The CDR3 has 15 residues. The CDR3 reads CASSRTGTANEKLFF. As DNA, the CDR3 is TGCGCCAGCAGCCGCACCGGGACAGCAAATGAAAAACTGTTTTTT.